Listed here are 17 T cell receptor beta chains from one sample, sequenced in a study of metastatic and nonmetastatic thyroid tumors. Ahead of thyroid surgery, no patient had received treatment of any kind. TCRdb redid the clone calls on the PCR reads using MiXCR. The data contain 14,000 or so clones, 25% to 30% of them singletons. The sequenced sample consisted of blood. These receptors all stem from a female donor with papillary thyroid cancer or a benign thyroid nodule (not recorded which). Some clones in this sample may be carry-over from other donors' samples.

This clone was seen ten or more times. This may arise from a read error, as a much more abundant clone is one base away. The chain links TRBV19 to TRBJ2-1; 8 nucleotides line up with TRBD2. Germline CDR1 and CDR2: LNHDA and SQIVND (reference sequence). The CDR3 contains 17 residues. CDR3 region: CASSTGLTSASYNKQFF. The CDR3 DNA reads as TGTGCCAGTAGTACAGGACTGACTAGCGCTTCCTACAATAAGCAGTTCTTC.

This clone was seen many times. The chain recombines TRBV3-1 with TRBJ2-6, with D unresolved. This CDR3 comprises 16 residues. Between the trimmed V and J ends, which lost 1 base and 2 bases, there was a span of 9 bases. Per the germline V gene, CDR1 is LGHDT and CDR2 is YNNKEL (reference sequence). The CDR3 DNA is TGTGCCAGCAGCCAAGTCGTGAGGACTGGGGCCAACGTCCTGACTTTC. Translation: CASSQVVRTGANVLTF.

The rearrangement joins TRBV20-1 to TRBJ2-2; 16 bases align to TRBD2. J gave up 7 bases and V 6 bases, and 5 bases lay outside the gene matches. The CDR3 has 15 amino acids. The germline V gene encodes CDR1 DFQATT and CDR2 SNEGSKA (reference sequence). CDR3 residues: CSAGTSGRDFGELFF. The CDR3 DNA is TGCAGTGCCGGGACTAGCGGGAGGGACTTCGGGGAGCTGTTTTTT.

By share of the sample, this clone is medium-sized. The chain joins TRBV15 to TRBJ1-6; 8 nucleotides align to TRBD1. Germline V gene data show CDR1 as LNHNV and CDR2 as YYDKDF (reference sequence). CDR3 length: 15 amino acids. The V gene end was trimmed by 3 bases and the J gene end by 7 bases; junction bases not matched to a gene: 5. CDR3 loop: CATSRTGVGNSPLHF. The CDR3, as DNA: TGTGCCACCAGCAGGACAGGGGTAGGGAATTCACCCCTCCACTTT.

This clone was found once. The V gene is TRBV20-1, the J gene TRBJ2-2; unclear D gene. Germline-derived CDR1 and CDR2 are DFQATT and SNEGSKA (reference sequence). V was cut by 3 bases and J by 1 base, with 9 bases left in between. This CDR3 has 14 amino acids. The chain's CDR3 is CSASTVQNTGELFF. CDR3 in DNA: TGCAGTGCTAGCACGGTCCAGAACACCGGGGAGCTGTTTTTT.

In this sample, this clone turned up once. This CDR3 reads CASSEHSGSSSYNEQFF. As DNA, the CDR3 is TGTGCCAGCAGCGAACATAGCGGGAGTTCTTCCTACAATGAGCAGTTCTTC. V is TRBV2 and J is TRBJ2-1, with TRBD2 matching over 9 bases. The junction had 10 bases not matched to a gene; V was cut back by 6 bases and J by 1 base. This CDR3 is 17 amino acids long. Germline V CDR1 and CDR2: SNHLY, FYNNEI.

By its share, this clone is medium-sized (0.01 to 0.1%). The CDR3 nucleotides are TGTGCCAGCAGTTACTCGTCACAGGGTGGTGGCTACACCTTC. It translates to CASSYSSQGGGYTF. V gene TRBV6-5 combines with J gene TRBJ1-2; weak D call: TRBD1 (6 bases). Germline assignment: CDR1 MNHEY and CDR2 SVGAGI. Trimming took 0 bases from V and 7 from J, leaving 12 bases between them. The CDR3 is 14 residues long.

This clone came up once. The chain uses TRBV7-2 and TRBJ2-1; possible D gene TRBD2, 5 bases. CDR1 and CDR2 from the germline V gene are SGHTA and FQGNSA. Trimming shortened V by 0 bases and J by 2 bases, and 8 bases separated the two germline ends. The CDR3 spans 15 residues. This CDR3 is CASSLAGSPYNEQFF. CDR3 sequence (DNA): TGTGCCAGCAGCTTAGCAGGGAGCCCCTACAATGAGCAGTTCTTC.

This clone is medium-sized by share. CDR3 protein: CASSELAGPQYF. The CDR3 region has the DNA TGTGCCAGCTCAGAACTAGCGGGCCCGCAGTATTTT. The chain couples TRBV18 to TRBJ2-3; TRBD2 aligns across 9 bases. Trimming at V came to 5 bases and at J to 10 bases, leaving 4 bases not matched to a gene. This CDR3 is 12 amino acids long. CDR1 KGHSH and CDR2 LQKENI come from the germline V gene.

This clone has at least ten counts. V gene TRBV5-4 combines with J gene TRBJ2-7; 10 positions agree with TRBD1. This CDR3 is 16 amino acids long. Germline V lookup: CDR1 SGHNT, CDR2 YYREEE (reference sequence). V was clipped by 1 base and J by 3 bases; unmatched bases: 7. The CDR3 loop reads CASSLTGTGANYEQYF. CDR3 DNA: TGTGCCAGCAGCTTGACTGGGACAGGGGCCAACTACGAGCAGTACTTC.

The chain uses TRBV5-1 and TRBJ1-2, with 8 bases aligning to TRBD1. V gave up 2 bases and J gave up 2 bases; unmatched junction bases: 5. This CDR3 comprises 15 residues. Germline V lookup: CDR1 SGHRS, CDR2 YFSETQ. The CDR3 protein is CASSLGTGPNYGYTF. The CDR3 DNA reads TGCGCCAGCAGCTTAGGGACAGGACCGAACTATGGCTACACCTTC.

V usage is TRBV20-1 and J usage is TRBJ2-1; maybe TRBD2 (6 bases). Trimming removed 5 bases from V and 3 bases from J, with 20 bases in between. The CDR3 has 16 residues. The germline gives CDR1 DFQATT, CDR2 SNEGSKA (reference sequence). In DNA form, the CDR3 reads TGCAGTGCTCCAAACGTACGGGAGAGTGTCTACAATGAGCAGTTCTTC. As protein: CSAPNVRESVYNEQFF.

The chain has TRBV20-1 and TRBJ2-5, with D perhaps matching TRBD2 (5 bases). The CDR3 runs to 13 residues. CDR1 and CDR2 from the germline V gene are DFQATT and SNEGSKA (reference sequence). V was trimmed by 3 bases and J by 4 bases, leaving 12 bases between them. The CDR3 sequence is CSASDLAGETQYF. CDR3 DNA sequence: TGCAGTGCTAGCGATCTAGCCGGAGAGACCCAGTACTTC.

This clone appeared many times. A much larger clone sits a single nucleotide away, making a read error possible. The chain uses TRBV5-1 and TRBJ2-1; 7 bases are a match to TRBD1. From germline, CDR1 is SGHRS and CDR2 YFSETQ. V was pared by 7 bases and J by 6 bases, with 10 bases of the junction left unmatched. The CDR3 is made up of 14 amino acids. CDR3 sequence: CASETGYGGNEQFF. The CDR3 DNA sequence: TGCGCCAGCGAGACAGGGTATGGAGGCAATGAGCAGTTCTTC.

The V and J genes are TRBV9 and TRBJ2-7; tentative D call: TRBD1 (6 bases). This CDR3 comprises 14 residues. Per germline, CDR1 SGDLS and CDR2 YYNGEE. Trimming stripped 4 bases from V and 2 bases from J, with 13 bases between. The CDR3 loop reads CASSRRTETYEQYF. CDR3 sequence (DNA): TGTGCCAGCAGCAGACGGACAGAGACCTACGAGCAGTACTTC.

This clone came up many times. This chain uses TRBV3-1 with TRBJ2-5; D may correspond to TRBD1 or TRBD2 (6 bases each). CDR3 length: 16 amino acids. From germline, CDR1 is LGHDT and CDR2 YNNKEL (reference sequence). The V and J ends lost 0 bases and 1 base respectively, with 12 bases between them. In DNA, the CDR3 is TGTGCCAGCAGCCAAGAGGAGGGGGACGGCCAAGAGACCCAGTACTTC. Translation gives CASSQEEGDGQETQYF.

The chain recombines TRBV6-1 with TRBJ2-2; the D gene is possibly TRBD1 (5 bases). This CDR3 has 13 residues. Trimming shortened V by 3 bases and J by 6 bases, and 8 bases separated the two germline ends. Germline lookup yields CDR1 MNHNS and CDR2 SASEGT. The CDR3 DNA follows: TGTGCCAGCAGTGACAGGGTGGCCGGGGAGCTGTTTTTT. It codes for CASSDRVAGELFF.